This T cell receptor (beta chain) comes out of a study of blood T cell repertoires in COVID-19. Looking at the study overall: COVID-19 samples, acute and convalescent, were from the United States, Italy and Spain. T cells, B-cell-depleted T cells, or PBMCs supplied cDNA or gDNA.

Authors' methods: How many nucleated cells were present was estimated from reference gene primer amplification. Assay: immunoSEQ multiplex PCR; the TCRdb copy retains only in-frame clones and omits some. That table gives V, J and clone size, and the DNA gave D and trimming. The table has about 55,000 clones, about four fifths seen once; the top ten hold under 14%. Seattle's enrolled individuals joined amid active infection and were then monitored longitudinally. The clonotype comes from a man at least 80 years old with COVID-19, enrolled during active disease. The specimen was peripheral blood.

The CDR3 nucleotides are TGTGCCAGCAGCTTGCGGGGACTCGCCTTTAATTCACCCCTCCACTTT. It translates to CASSLRGLAFNSPLHF. This rearrangement joins TRBV5-6 to TRBJ1-6, with D possibly matching TRBD1 (5 bases). Looked up from germline, CDR1 is SGHDT and CDR2 is YYEEEE. The CDR3 covers 16 residues. V lost 1 base, J lost 6 bases, and 14 bases lay in between.